Shown below are 32 T cell receptor beta chains from a single sample sequenced in a study of T-cell reconstitution after alpha-beta-depleted transplantation in children. Molecular barcoding with unique molecular identifiers was used for the TCRbeta library. Each CDR3 protein is one row after TCRdb ran MiXCR on the PCR reads. The data show some 840,000 distinct CDR3 sequences, 15% to 20% seen once. This sample comprised PBMCs, mostly from graft donor cells, obtained 360 days after TCRalphabeta/CD19-depleted stem cell transplant. The source is a male patient under 18 who had a stem cell transplant for acute lymphoblastic leukemia, so the T cells may come from the graft donor.

This clonotype came up a few times. The chain carries TRBV5-4 and TRBJ2-1; 7 positions match TRBD1. Trimming removed 5 bases from V and 5 bases from J; junction bases left unmatched: 7. CDR1 is SGHNT, CDR2 YYREEE, per germline (reference sequence). The CDR3 contains 14 residues. CDR3 protein: CASRPGGQHNEQFF. CDR3 in DNA: TGTGCCAGCAGGCCTGGGGGACAGCACAATGAGCAGTTCTTC.

This clonotype has a handful of counts. The V call is TRBV5-1, the J call TRBJ2-6, with 8 bases lining up with TRBD1. The junction had 5 bases not matched to a gene; V was cut back by 7 bases and J by 2 bases. The CDR3 has 15 residues. Germline values: CDR1 SGHRS, CDR2 YFSETQ. Written as DNA, the CDR3 is TGCGCCAGCGCGCAGGGGGCACCTGGGGCCAACGTCCTGACTTTC. Translating gives CASAQGAPGANVLTF. The variable domain in full, completed from reference TRBV5-1 and TRBJ2-6, reads KAGVTQTPRYLIKTRGQQVTLSCSPISGHRSVSWYQQTPGQGLQFLFEYFSETQRNKGNFPGRFSGRQFSNSRSEMNVSTLELGDSALYLCASAQGAPGANVLTFGAGSRLTVL.

Only a few counts were recorded for this clonotype. This chain joins TRBV12-3 or TRBV12-4 and TRBJ2-1; TRBD2 is a possible D gene (5 bases). Trimming cost V 6 bases and J 2 bases, with 11 bases left between them. The CDR3 has 14 residues. The CDR3 DNA reads TGTGCCAGCAGGTCGGAGGTCACCTACAATGAGCAGTTCTTC. Protein product: CASRSEVTYNEQFF.

The chain has TRBV24-1 and TRBJ2-7; D is unresolved. The CDR3 has 15 residues. Germline CDR1 is KGHDR and CDR2 is SFDVKD. The ends were cut back, 3 bases at V and 5 bases at J, with 16 bases in the middle. The CDR3 DNA is TGTGCCACCAGTGATCTTGGACGGCCCCAAGACGAGCAGTACTTC. Its translation: CATSDLGRPQDEQYF.

The chain couples TRBV6-2 or TRBV6-3 to TRBJ2-5, with 9 bases lining up with TRBD2. The V segment lost 6 bases and the J segment 5 bases; nucleotides outside the gene matches: 7. The CDR3 runs 14 residues. CDR1 is MNHEY, CDR2 SVGEGT, per germline. CDR3 nucleotide sequence: TGTGCCAGCAGCAGAGCGGGAGGTGTTGAGACCCAGTACTTC. Encoded protein: CASSRAGGVETQYF.

This clonotype showed up many times. The chain is built from TRBV7-9 and TRBJ2-7; tentatively, D is TRBD2 (5 bases). This CDR3 region has 11 residues. Trimming removed 8 bases at V and 4 bases at J, with 9 bases between. The germline gives CDR1 SEHNR, CDR2 FQNEAQ (reference sequence). This CDR3 is CASGSLYEQYF. The CDR3 region has the DNA TGTGCCAGCGGGAGTTTATACGAGCAGTACTTC.

This chain connects TRBV29-1 to TRBJ2-1; 10 bases line up with TRBD2. With V trimmed by 0 bases and J by 0 bases, 8 bases remained unmatched. The CDR3 runs to 18 residues. Germline V gene data show CDR1 as SQVTM and CDR2 as ANQGSEA. Here the CDR3 reads CSVEDRRGLALSYNEQFF. For the CDR3, the DNA is TGCAGCGTTGAAGATCGACGGGGACTAGCGCTCTCCTACAATGAGCAGTTCTTC.

This clonotype turned up a few times. V is TRBV7-8 and J is TRBJ2-5; D is perhaps TRBD2 (5 bases). CDR3 length: 15 residues. V shed 2 bases and J shed 1 base, with 11 bases lying between them. Germline V gene sequence: CDR1 SGHVS, CDR2 FQNEAQ. DNA of the CDR3: TGTGCCAGCAGCTTATACGGGGTAGTCCAAGAGACCCAGTACTTC. Protein sequence: CASSLYGVVQETQYF.

This clonotype appeared a few times. The chain joins TRBV5-1 to TRBJ2-1; maybe TRBD1 (5 bases). Germline CDR1 and CDR2: SGHRS and YFSETQ. Trimming pared 6 bases from V and 5 bases from J, leaving 12 bases between. CDR3 length equals 13 residues. Here the CDR3 reads CASIPRGNNEQFF. The DNA of the CDR3 is TGCGCCAGCATCCCAAGGGGCAACAATGAGCAGTTCTTC.

This clonotype was observed many times. The chain carries TRBV7-9 and TRBJ2-1; D is unclear. CDR3 length: 13 amino acids. Trimming stripped 0 bases from V and 4 bases from J, with 4 bases between. Germline V gives CDR1 SEHNR, CDR2 FQNEAQ (reference sequence). CDR3 sequence: CASSLAQYNEQFF. CDR3 coding DNA: TGTGCCAGCAGCTTAGCCCAGTACAATGAGCAGTTCTTC. Based on the CDR3 plus reference TRBV7-9 and TRBJ2-1, the full variable domain is DTGVSQNPRHKITKRGQNVTFRCDPISEHNRLYWYRQTLGQGPEFLTYFQNEAQLEKSRLLSDRFSAERPKGSFSTLEIQRTEQGDSAMYLCASSLAQYNEQFFGPGTRLTVL.

The rearrangement links TRBV30 to TRBJ1-2; D not certain. Trimming took off 2 bases at V and 5 bases at J, with 18 bases between the two ends. Germline values: CDR1 GTSNPN, CDR2 SVGIG (reference sequence). This CDR3 contains 15 residues. CDR3 DNA: TGTGCCTGGAGTCGCAGCGGGAGGCAGCCTTATGGCTACACCTTC. It specifies CAWSRSGRQPYGYTF. The full variable domain, in which reference TRBV30 and TRBJ1-2 provide the parts outside the CDR3, is SQTIHQWPATLVQPVGSPLSLECTVEGTSNPNLYWYRQAAGRGLQLLFYSVGIGQISSEVPQNLSASRPQDRQFILSSKKLLLSDSGFYLCAWSRSGRQPYGYTFGSGTRLTVV.

This clonotype has more than one count but fewer than ten. The V gene is TRBV3-1, the J gene TRBJ2-3; 13 bases map to TRBD2. V shed 4 bases, J shed 2 bases, and the junction held 6 bases outside the gene matches. The CDR3 extends over 17 amino acids. The V gene's germline CDR1 is LGHDT and CDR2 YNNKEL (reference sequence). The DNA for the CDR3 is TGTGCCAGCAGCCGGACTAGCGGGGGAGATTCCACAGATACGCAGTATTTT. This translates into CASSRTSGGDSTDTQYF.

This clonotype was recorded at least ten times. CDR3 amino acids: CASSPQGGNEQFF. For the CDR3, the DNA is TGTGCCAGCAGCCCTCAAGGGGGTAATGAGCAGTTCTTC. J is TRBJ2-1 and V is TRBV7-3; D possibly corresponds to TRBD1 (6 bases). Trimming took off 5 bases at V and 7 bases at J, with 12 bases between the two ends. Germline CDR1 is SGHTA and CDR2 is FQGTGA. This CDR3 is 13 amino acids long. Filled out from reference TRBV7-3 and TRBJ2-1, the complete variable domain reads GAGVSQTPSNKVTEKGKYVELRCDPISGHTALYWYRQSLGQGPEFLIYFQGTGAADDSGLPNDRFFAVRPEGSVSTLKIQRTERGDSAVYLCASSPQGGNEQFFGPGTRLTVL.

CDR3 sequence: CASSQLGTAGYEQYF. CDR3 bases: TGCGCCAGCAGCCAACTTGGGACAGCGGGCTACGAGCAGTACTTC. This chain connects TRBV4-1 to TRBJ2-7, with D maybe TRBD1 (7 bases). CDR1 is MGHRA and CDR2 is YSYEKL in the germline V gene. CDR3 size: 15 residues. V was cut by 2 bases and J by 3 bases, with 14 bases left in between.

The rearrangement joins TRBV3-1 to TRBJ1-1; the D is unclear. Germline V lookup: CDR1 LGHDT, CDR2 YNNKEL (reference sequence). The CDR3 length is 16 residues. V shed 1 base and J shed 0 bases, with 12 bases lying between them. CDR3 sequence: CASSQGLGFMNTEAFF. The CDR3 DNA reads TGTGCCAGCAGCCAAGGGCTCGGGTTCATGAACACTGAAGCTTTCTTT.

In its sample, this clonotype was seen many times. The genes are TRBV21-1 and TRBJ2-7; the D call of TRBD1 is as the table states it, not checked on the DNA. TRBV21-1 counts as a pseudogene. The CDR3 runs to 10 residues. The CDR3 nucleotides read TGTGCCAGCAGCAAAGGTGAAGGGGGCTTC. Its protein product is CASSKGEGGF.

This chain links TRBV30 with TRBJ2-2; maybe TRBD2 (6 bases). Germline loops: CDR1 GTSNPN, CDR2 SVGIG (reference sequence). This CDR3 is built from 14 residues. Deletions cut 0 bases from V and 4 bases from J, with 9 bases between. CDR3 sequence (DNA): TGTGCCTGGAGTGTACTAGCCCCCACCGGGGAGCTGTTTTTT. It is translated as CAWSVLAPTGELFF.

V and J are TRBV12-3 or TRBV12-4 and TRBJ1-5; TRBD1 matches 7 bases. The CDR3 sequence is 17 residues long. V trimming: 0 bases; J trimming: 5 bases; junction bases outside the gene matches: 10. The CDR3 bases are TGTGCCAGCAGTTTAGCGCTAACAGGGGTTGCTTATCAGCCCCAGCATTTT. Its translation is CASSLALTGVAYQPQHF.

This clonotype came up many times. The chain combines TRBV25-1 with TRBJ2-5; 14 bases fit TRBD2. Germline CDR1 MGHDK, CDR2 SYGVNS. The junction had 6 bases not matched to a gene; V was cut back by 6 bases and J by 3 bases. This CDR3 has 16 amino acids. The CDR3 nucleotides read TGTGCCAGCAGGGGACTAGCGGGAGAGCCCAAAGAGACCCAGTACTTC. Encoded protein: CASRGLAGEPKETQYF. The whole variable domain, filled in from reference TRBV25-1 and TRBJ2-5, reads EADIYQTPRYLVIGTGKKITLECSQTMGHDKMYWYQQDPGMELHLIHYSYGVNSTEKGDLSSESTVSRIRTEHFPLTLESARPSHTSQYLCASRGLAGEPKETQYFGPGTRLLVL.

This clonotype was counted a single time. The chain has TRBV5-1 and TRBJ1-2; 8 positions match TRBD1. CDR3 length: 17 residues. Germline CDR1 is SGHRS and CDR2 is YFSETQ. Germline trimming cut 3 bases from V and 0 bases from J; bases unmatched to any gene: 10. The CDR3 nucleotides read TGCGCCAGCAGCTGGAGCCAGGGGGCGTCGACTAACTATGGCTACACCTTC. Amino acids: CASSWSQGASTNYGYTF. The full variable domain, completed using reference TRBV5-1 and TRBJ1-2, is KAGVTQTPRYLIKTRGQQVTLSCSPISGHRSVSWYQQTPGQGLQFLFEYFSETQRNKGNFPGRFSGRQFSNSRSEMNVSTLELGDSALYLCASSWSQGASTNYGYTFGSGTRLTVV.

In DNA, the CDR3 is TGTGCCAGACGAATAGGACAGGGAAGCAATCAGCCCCAGCATTTT. Residues: CARRIGQGSNQPQHF. The V gene is TRBV6-2 or TRBV6-3, the J gene TRBJ1-5, with 8 nucleotides matching TRBD1. CDR1 and CDR2 (germline): MNHEY, SVGEGT. V shed 9 bases and J 1 base; nucleotides not matched to a gene: 8. CDR3 length equals 15 residues.

This clonotype has at least ten counts. The J gene is TRBJ2-4, the V gene TRBV6-1; possible D gene TRBD1, 6 bases. The ends were cut back, 4 bases at V and 3 bases at J, with 16 bases in the middle. CDR3 length: 16 amino acids. Germline V CDR1 and CDR2: MNHNS, SASEGT. The CDR3 sequence: CASSGPQGRGKNIQYF. As DNA, the CDR3 is TGTGCCAGCAGTGGCCCCCAGGGGCGAGGCAAAAACATTCAGTACTTC.

Only a few counts were recorded for this clonotype. The V call is TRBV7-6, the J call TRBJ1-1, with 7 bases identical to TRBD1. Germline CDR1 SGHVS, CDR2 FNYEAQ. The length of the CDR3 is 15 residues. The ends lost 4 bases at V and 4 bases at J; junction bases unmatched: 9. The CDR3 loop reads CASSSRQGGATEAFF. Written as DNA, the CDR3 is TGTGCCAGCAGCTCCAGACAGGGTGGGGCCACTGAAGCTTTCTTT.

This clonotype has only a few counts. The rearrangement joins TRBV20-1 to TRBJ1-3; possible D gene TRBD1, 6 bases. The germline V gene has CDR1 DFQATT and CDR2 SNEGSKA (reference sequence). Trimming removed 0 bases at V and 3 bases at J, with 12 bases between. This CDR3 contains 15 residues. The DNA of the CDR3 is TGCAGTGCTAGAGATCGCGAGGGGGGTGGAAACACCATATATTTT. Translated: CSARDREGGGNTIYF.

This clonotype was observed a handful of times. The chain combines TRBV27 with TRBJ2-3, with TRBD2 identical over 9 bases. Unmatched junction bases numbered 8, after V lost 3 bases and J lost 1 base. CDR1 is MNHEY and CDR2 is SMNVEV in the germline V gene (reference sequence). The CDR3 loop spans 17 amino acids. Here the CDR3 DNA reads TGTGCCAGCAGTTTTAGCGGGGGTGGTATGGGCACAGATACGCAGTATTTT. Translation gives CASSFSGGGMGTDTQYF.

This clonotype came up a few times. The rearrangement uses TRBV12-3 or TRBV12-4 and TRBJ2-3; no firm D call. V was trimmed by 7 bases and J by 1 base, leaving 6 bases between them. The CDR3 is made up of 12 amino acids. The CDR3 loop is CASKFRTDTQYF. Here the CDR3 DNA reads TGTGCCAGCAAGTTTCGCACAGATACGCAGTATTTT.

This clonotype has only a few counts. The rearrangement uses TRBV5-1 and TRBJ1-1; TRBD1 matches 8 bases. The germline CDR1 and CDR2 sequences are SGHRS and YFSETQ. V shed 0 bases, J shed 4 bases, and the junction held 5 bases outside the gene matches. The CDR3 consists of 15 residues. In DNA form, the CDR3 reads TGCGCCAGCAGCTTGGGGTCAGGGGGCACCACTGAAGCTTTCTTT. It yields the protein CASSLGSGGTTEAFF.

The rearrangement links TRBV6-5 to TRBJ2-1; 11 positions match TRBD2. The CDR3 extends over 15 amino acids. Trimming took 7 bases from V and 8 from J; bases not matched to a gene: 10. Per the germline V gene, CDR1 is MNHEY and CDR2 is SVGAGI. The CDR3 coding sequence is TGTGCCAGCACCCGACCCGGGACTAGCGGACATGAGCAGTTCTTC. This sequence encodes CASTRPGTSGHEQFF.

This clonotype was counted ten times or more. This sequence joins TRBV20-1 and TRBJ1-2; TRBD1 matches at 8 bases. CDR1 and CDR2 from the germline V gene are DFQATT and SNEGSKA (reference sequence). The CDR3 consists of 14 residues. J was trimmed by 2 bases and V by 1 base; bases with no gene match: 3. CDR3 loop: CSARARQGNYGYTF. The CDR3 DNA sequence: TGCAGTGCTAGAGCGAGACAGGGGAACTATGGCTACACCTTC.

This clonotype was seen at least ten times. V gene TRBV5-5 combines with J gene TRBJ1-2; 9 bases are shared with TRBD1. V was clipped by 5 bases and J by 3 bases; unmatched bases: 11. Germline V gene sequence: CDR1 SGHKS, CDR2 YYEKEE (reference sequence). The CDR3 is made up of 16 amino acids. Here the CDR3 DNA reads TGTGCCAGCAGTCCCTTACCGGGACAGGGCTACTATGGCTACACCTTC. It yields the protein CASSPLPGQGYYGYTF. Full variable domain (outside the CDR3, taken from reference TRBV5-5 and TRBJ1-2): DAGVTQSPTHLIKTRGQQVTLRCSPISGHKSVSWYQQVLGQGPQFIFQYYEKEERGRGNFPDRFSARQFPNYSSELNVNALLLGDSALYLCASSPLPGQGYYGYTFGSGTRLTVV.

Many counts were recorded for this clonotype. This chain uses TRBV7-3 with TRBJ2-1; D gene ambiguous. The CDR3 loop spans 15 amino acids. Germline V CDR1 and CDR2: SGHTA, FQGTGA. V was clipped by 3 bases and J by 1 base, with 10 bases between them. CDR3 nucleotide sequence: TGTGCCAGCAGCTTCACGGCACAGTCCTACAATGAGCAGTTCTTC. It encodes CASSFTAQSYNEQFF.

This rearrangement joins TRBV27 to TRBJ2-2, with 8 bases that match TRBD2. Trimming cost V 8 bases and J 1 base; bases outside gene matches: 9. The germline V gene has CDR1 MNHEY and CDR2 SMNVEV (reference sequence). This CDR3 has 16 amino acids. Here the CDR3 DNA reads TGTGCCAGCGTCAAGAGCGGGAGCGGGAACACCGGGGAGCTGTTTTTT. It encodes CASVKSGSGNTGELFF.